This T cell receptor beta chain was found in a study of regulatory T cells in long-lasting Graves disease. Arm-PCR of CDR3 regions with iRepertoire HTBI primers generated TCR beta libraries. TCRdb re-derived calls from the multiplex PCR reads in MiXCR, one entry per CDR3 protein. This table holds approximately 400,000 distinct CDR3 sequences, roughly 20% found once. Time point indicated: persistent/refractory GD, antithyroid drugs over 5 years with positive TRAb. After RNA was extracted from PBMCs, the TCR library was made from it. Trimming cost V 5 bases and J 4 bases, with 15 bases left between them. Per germline, CDR1 SGHTA and CDR2 FQGNSA. The length of the CDR3 is 15 residues.

J is TRBJ1-3 and V is TRBV7-2; D possibly corresponds to TRBD1 (5 bases). This receptor was taken from a female donor with Graves disease. Sequences were derived from peripheral blood mononuclear cells (PBMCs), sampled when the disease was refractory, from a patient treated with antithyroid drugs. CDR3: CASSPSGRIGNTIYF. Written as DNA, the CDR3 is TGTGCCAGCAGCCCGTCGGGACGGATCGGAAACACCATATATTTT.